This T cell receptor beta chain was retrieved from a study of cytomegalovirus exposure and HLA in healthy donors. Study-level findings and limits: An Asian-associated ancestry cluster reportedly showed fewer N-insertions than the roughly 670-donor mean in a later analysis.

PCR employed 60 Vbeta and 13 Jbeta primers. Produced via immunoSEQ multiplex PCR; TCRdb's table is partial and in-frame only. In the table there are around 130,000 clones, around 75% of which are singletons. Worth noting for this clone: Its antigen is currently unknown.

The material sequenced was PBMCs. The origin of this receptor is a woman in her 30s in good health and CMV-seronegative.

The CDR3 DNA reads as TGTGCCATCCATGGAAACAGGGCCACTGAAGCTTTCTTT. This translates into CAIHGNRATEAFF. The chain is built from TRBV10-3 and TRBJ1-1; a possible D gene is TRBD1 (6 bases). This CDR3 spans 13 amino acids. In germline, CDR1 is ENHRY, CDR2 SYGVKD. Trimming took off 8 bases at V and 4 bases at J, with 14 bases between the two ends.